These T cell receptor beta chains were read from a single sample in a study of cytomegalovirus exposure and HLA in healthy donors. TCRdb's copy holds only in-frame clones and misses some; the assay was immunoSEQ multiplex PCR. In the table there are fewer than 120,000 clones, less than 85% of which are singletons. What was sequenced was PBMCs. The receptor set was obtained from a man aged 25 to 40 in good health and CMV-seropositive. Both conserved end residues are part of each CDR3. The D gene is left open where the match is weak. The size of a clone is reported for some rows only, either as once, few or many, or as a class for expanded clones.

d_gene	v_gene	abundance	j_gene	CDR3nt	CDR3aa
TRBD2	TRBV6-5	-	TRBJ2-5	TGTGCCAGCAGTTACCCAATTGGGGGGGAAGAGACCCAGTACTTC	CASSYPIGGEETQYF
TRBD2	TRBV7-8	-	TRBJ2-2	TGTGCCAGCAGCACGACTAGCGGGGGAATCGGGGAGCTGTTTTTT	CASSTTSGGIGELFF
TRBD1	TRBV28	-	TRBJ2-7	TGTGCCTTCATCGGCCAGGGGGCATCCTACGAGCAGTACTTC	CAFIGQGASYEQYF
-	TRBV27	-	TRBJ1-1	TGTGCCAGCAGTTTATCAAGGCCCCAGGTTTTCGGAGCTTTCTTT	CASSLSRPQVFGAFF
-	TRBV7-2	-	TRBJ1-1	TGTGCCAGCAGCCCGACAGTGAACACTGAAGCTTTCTTT	CASSPTVNTEAFF
-	TRBV27	-	TRBJ2-5	TGTGCCAGCAGTTTAGCTCGGGGGGCGCGGGAGACCCAGTACTTC	CASSLARGARETQYF
-	TRBV18	-	TRBJ1-3	TGTGCCAGCTCACCACAGGGGCGCCCTGGAAACACCATATATTTT	CASSPQGRPGNTIYF
-	TRBV19	-	TRBJ1-6	TGTGCCAGTACAGGGCTCTCCTATAATTCACCCCTCCACTTT	CASTGLSYNSPLHF
TRBD1	TRBV7-2	few	TRBJ1-4	TGTGCCAGCAGACCTCCGGGACAGATTAATGAAAAACTGTTTTTT	CASRPPGQINEKLFF
-	TRBV6-1	few	TRBJ2-5	TGTGCCAGCAGTGAAGAAGGGGGATGGGAGACCCAGTACTTC	CASSEEGGWETQYF
-	TRBV14	-	TRBJ2-2	TGTGCCAGCAGCCAAGGGCGAGGGTTTGCTTCGAACACCGGGGAGCTGTTTTTT	CASSQGRGFASNTGELFF
-	TRBV28	-	TRBJ1-1	TGTGCCAGCAGTTTGGATTCCAGGGATGTTGTCGAAGCTTTCTTT	CASSLDSRDVVEAFF
-	TRBV27	-	TRBJ2-4	TGTGCCAGCAGTCAGGGTCCGGGTAGCCCCCAAAACATTCAGTACTTC	CASSQGPGSPQNIQYF
TRBD2	TRBV30	-	TRBJ2-1	TGTGCCTGGAGTGGGGGACTAGCGACCGATGAGCAGTTCTTC	CAWSGGLATDEQFF
TRBD1	TRBV7-2	once	TRBJ2-5	TGTGCCAGCAGCTCGGACAGGCAAGAGACCCAGTACTTC	CASSSDRQETQYF
-	TRBV9	-	TRBJ2-1	TGTGCCAGCAGCGTAGCTGGAGCAGGGCGGCTGGATGAGCAGTTCTTC	CASSVAGAGRLDEQFF
TRBD1	TRBV5-1	-	TRBJ2-5	TGCGCCAGCAGCTGGGGGACAGGGGTAGAGACCCAGTACTTC	CASSWGTGVETQYF
TRBD2	TRBV5-4	-	TRBJ2-7	TGTGCCAGCAGCCCCCGGGGCGGGGGGGCCTACGAGCAGTACTTC	CASSPRGGGAYEQYF
TRBD1	TRBV6-5	-	TRBJ2-7	TGTGCCAGCAGTTACCGGGGACAGTCCTACGAGCAGTACTTC	CASSYRGQSYEQYF
-	TRBV2	once	TRBJ1-6	TGTGCCAGCGGTTACAGTACCCGCTCCTATAATTCCCCCCTCCACTTT	CASGYSTRSYNSPLHF
TRBD1	TRBV5-6	-	TRBJ2-7	TGTGCCAGCAGCGTGGGACAGACGACCTACGAGCAGTACTTC	CASSVGQTTYEQYF
-	TRBV13	-	TRBJ2-3	TGTGCCAGCAGCTTACGACTAGGGTACACAGATACGCAGTATTTT	CASSLRLGYTDTQYF
-	TRBV9	-	TRBJ2-2	TGTGCCAGCAGCCTTATCAGTCCGGGCGGGGAGCTGTTTTTT	CASSLISPGGELFF
-	TRBV4-1	-	TRBJ1-1	TGCGCCAGCAGCCAAGCGGGGGGAATGAACACTGAAGCTTTCTTT	CASSQAGGMNTEAFF
-	TRBV7-2	-	TRBJ2-7	TGTGCCAGCAGCTTAGATTGGAGCCAATCCTACGAGCAGTACTTC	CASSLDWSQSYEQYF
-	TRBV2	-	TRBJ1-4	TGTGCCAGCAGCGACAGCTCGGCTAATGAAAAACTGTTTTTT	CASSDSSANEKLFF
TRBD1	TRBV28	-	TRBJ1-4	TGTGCCAGCAGTTACCTACCAGGACAGGCGCCTAATGAAAAACTGTTTTTT	CASSYLPGQAPNEKLFF
-	TRBV27	-	TRBJ2-4	TGTGCCAGCAGTTTACGGGGCGGGGACGCGGAGGGAAACATTCAGTACTTC	CASSLRGGDAEGNIQYF
TRBD1	TRBV5-1	-	TRBJ2-7	TGCGCCAGCAGCCCGGGACAGGGAGGTCACTACGAGCAGTACTTC	CASSPGQGGHYEQYF
-	TRBV7-9	few	TRBJ2-3	TGTGCCAGCCGTTCGGGCCTGGGGGGAGATACGCAGTATTTT	CASRSGLGGDTQYF
-	TRBV6-1	-	TRBJ2-7	TGTGCCAGCAGTGAGAGCTCCTACGAGCAGTACTTC	CASSESSYEQYF
-	TRBV30	few	TRBJ2-1	TGTGCCTGGAGTGCCGGGAGTCCCTCCTACAATGAGCAGTTCTTC	CAWSAGSPSYNEQFF
-	TRBV6-5	few	TRBJ1-2	TGTGCCAGCAGTCAACCAGGTGCTGGCTACACCTTC	CASSQPGAGYTF
TRBD2	TRBV15	-	TRBJ2-3	TGTGCCACCAGCAGGGGCGGGGAGGGGAGCACAGATACGCAGTATTTT	CATSRGGEGSTDTQYF
TRBD2	TRBV11-2	-	TRBJ2-7	TGTGCCAGCAGCTCACTCCCTTACGTCGGGGGGGACTACGAGCAGTACTTC	CASSSLPYVGGDYEQYF
TRBD1	TRBV6-5	-	TRBJ2-7	TGTGCCAGCAGTCAAGGACAGGGGGCTTATTACGAGCAGTACTTC	CASSQGQGAYYEQYF
TRBD1	TRBV5-5	-	TRBJ1-5	TGTGCCAGCAGCTTGGGGACAGGGGGATATAGCAATCAGCCCCAGCATTTT	CASSLGTGGYSNQPQHF
TRBD2	TRBV19	-	TRBJ2-7	TGTGCCAGTAGCCAGACTAGCGGGGGGGCCGGGGAGCAGTACTTC	CASSQTSGGAGEQYF